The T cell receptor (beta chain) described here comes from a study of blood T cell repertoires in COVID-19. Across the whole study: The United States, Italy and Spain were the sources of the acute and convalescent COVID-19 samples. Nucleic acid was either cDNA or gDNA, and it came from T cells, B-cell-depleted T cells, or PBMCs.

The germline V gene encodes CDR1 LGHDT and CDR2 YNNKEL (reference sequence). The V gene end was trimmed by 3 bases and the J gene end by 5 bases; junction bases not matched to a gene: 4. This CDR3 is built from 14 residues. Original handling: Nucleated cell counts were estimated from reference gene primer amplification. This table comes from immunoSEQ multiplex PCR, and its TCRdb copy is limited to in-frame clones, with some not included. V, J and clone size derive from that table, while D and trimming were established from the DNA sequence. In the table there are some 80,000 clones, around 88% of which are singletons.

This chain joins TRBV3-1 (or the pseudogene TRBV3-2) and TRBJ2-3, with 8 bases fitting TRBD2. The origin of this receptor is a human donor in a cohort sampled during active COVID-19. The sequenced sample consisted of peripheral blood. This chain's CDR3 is CASSHGTSQDTQYF. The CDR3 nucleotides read TGTGCCAGCAGCCACGGGACTAGTCAAGATACGCAGTATTTT.